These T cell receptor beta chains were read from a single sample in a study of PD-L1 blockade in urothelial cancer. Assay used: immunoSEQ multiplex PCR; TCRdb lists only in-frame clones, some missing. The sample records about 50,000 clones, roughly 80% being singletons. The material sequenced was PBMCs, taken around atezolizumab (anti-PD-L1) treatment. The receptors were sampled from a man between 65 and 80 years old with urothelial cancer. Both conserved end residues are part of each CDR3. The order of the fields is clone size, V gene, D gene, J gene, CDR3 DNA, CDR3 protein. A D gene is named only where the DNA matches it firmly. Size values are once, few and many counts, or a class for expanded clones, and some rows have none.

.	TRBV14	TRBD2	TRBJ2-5	TGTGCCAGCAGCCAAGATCAACTAGCGGGAGGAGAGACCCAGTACTTC	CASSQDQLAGGETQYF
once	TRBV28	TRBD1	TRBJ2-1	TGTGCCAGCAGTCCCCCGGGACAGGGCACGAATGAGCAGTTCTTC	CASSPPGQGTNEQFF
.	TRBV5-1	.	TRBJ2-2	TGCGCCAGCAGCGCGGATCTGTTCACCGGGGAGCTGTTTTTT	CASSADLFTGELFF
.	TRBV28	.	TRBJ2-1	TGTGCCAGCAGTGTTAGCGGATCCTACAATGAGCAGTTCTTC	CASSVSGSYNEQFF
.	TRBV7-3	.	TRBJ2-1	TGTGCCAGCAGCATCACGCGGGGAAGCTCCTACAATGAGCAGTTCTTC	CASSITRGSSYNEQFF
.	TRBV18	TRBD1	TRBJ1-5	TGTGCCAGCTCACCGGGACAGGGCACCAATCAGCCCCAGCATTTT	CASSPGQGTNQPQHF
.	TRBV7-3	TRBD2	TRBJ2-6	TGTGCCAGCAGCTCAAAGCGGATAGCGGGTCCGCACTCTGGGGCCAACGTCCTGACTTTC	CASSSKRIAGPHSGANVLTF
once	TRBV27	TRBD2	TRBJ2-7	TGTGCCAGCAGGATGGGACCGGGAGGGTACGAGCAGTACTTC	CASRMGPGGYEQYF
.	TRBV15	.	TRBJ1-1	TGTGCCACCAGCAGAGAGGCGGGTGAAGCTTTCTTT	CATSREAGEAFF
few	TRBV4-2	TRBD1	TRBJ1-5	TGTGCCAGCAGCCGAGCCAATCAGGGGGAAAATCAGCCCCAGCATTTT	CASSRANQGENQPQHF
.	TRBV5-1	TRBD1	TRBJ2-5	TGCGCCAGCAGCTTGGATGGGACAGGGGGCGCGGAGACCCAGTACTTC	CASSLDGTGGAETQYF
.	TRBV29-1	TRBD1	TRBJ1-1	TGCAGCGGGACAGGGGAGTTGAACACTGAAGCTTTCTTT	CSGTGELNTEAFF
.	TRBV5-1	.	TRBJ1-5	TGCGCCAGCAGCCCCTCCCCGGGTCAGCCCCAGCATTTT	CASSPSPGQPQHF
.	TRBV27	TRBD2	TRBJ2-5	TGTGCCAGCAGCCGACTAGCGGGAAGCGAGACCCAGTACTTC	CASSRLAGSETQYF
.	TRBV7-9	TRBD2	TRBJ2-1	TGTGCCAGCAGCCGATTAGCGGGAGGGGGCGATGAGCAGTTCTTC	CASSRLAGGGDEQFF
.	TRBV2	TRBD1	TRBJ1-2	TGTGCCAGCAGTGGGACAGGGTCTCTTCCTTTTTGGGGCTACACCTTC	CASSGTGSLPFWGYTF